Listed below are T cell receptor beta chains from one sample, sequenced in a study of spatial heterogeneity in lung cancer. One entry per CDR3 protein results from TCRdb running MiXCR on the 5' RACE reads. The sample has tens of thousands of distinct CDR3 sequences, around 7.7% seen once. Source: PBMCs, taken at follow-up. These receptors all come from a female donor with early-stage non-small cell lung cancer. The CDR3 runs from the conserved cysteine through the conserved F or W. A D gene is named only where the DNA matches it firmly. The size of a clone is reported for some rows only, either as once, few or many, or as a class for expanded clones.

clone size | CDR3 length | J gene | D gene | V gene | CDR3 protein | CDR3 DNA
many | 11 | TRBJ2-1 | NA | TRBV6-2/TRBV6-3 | CASSSPNEQFF | TGTGCCAGCAGTTCCCCAAATGAGCAGTTCTTC
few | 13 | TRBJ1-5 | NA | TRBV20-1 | CSASNPGEQPQHF | TGCAGTGCTAGCAATCCAGGTGAGCAGCCCCAGCATTTT
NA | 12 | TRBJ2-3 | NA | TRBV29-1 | CSLGGHTDTQYF | TGCAGCCTTGGGGGTCACACAGATACGCAGTATTTT
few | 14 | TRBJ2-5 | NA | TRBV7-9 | CASSQTPGRETQYF | TGTGCCAGCAGCCAAACCCCAGGGCGAGAGACCCAGTACTTC
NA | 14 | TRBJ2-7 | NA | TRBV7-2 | CASSSRGAGLEQYF | TGTGCCAGCAGCTCCCGGGGGGCCGGACTCGAGCAGTACTTC
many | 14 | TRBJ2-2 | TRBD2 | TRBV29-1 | CSVEKRDNTGELFF | TGCAGCGTTGAAAAGCGGGACAACACCGGGGAGCTGTTTTTT
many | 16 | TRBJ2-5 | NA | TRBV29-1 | CSVEDRVGLAHETQYF | TGCAGCGTTGAAGATAGAGTTGGGCTAGCTCATGAGACCCAGTACTTC
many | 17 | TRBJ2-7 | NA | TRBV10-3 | CAISTDSPKWKLYEQYF | TGTGCCATCAGTACCGACAGTCCCAAATGGAAACTCTACGAGCAGTACTTC
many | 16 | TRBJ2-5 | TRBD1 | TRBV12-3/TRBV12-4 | CASRLRTGGSRETQYF | TGTGCCAGCAGGCTCCGGACAGGGGGGTCTCGAGAGACCCAGTACTTC
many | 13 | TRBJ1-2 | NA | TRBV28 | CASSPGPLYGYTF | TGTGCCAGCAGTCCGGGCCCTCTCTATGGCTACACCTTC